This record covers a single T cell receptor (beta chain). The source of the sample is a study of cytomegalovirus exposure and HLA in healthy donors. Germline values: CDR1 SGHRS, CDR2 YFSETQ. CDR3 length equals 14 residues. V lost 9 bases to trimming and J lost 2 bases; unmatched junction nucleotides: 5. Primers for the PCR totalled 60 Vbeta and 13 Jbeta. TCRdb's copy holds only in-frame clones and misses some; the assay was immunoSEQ multiplex PCR. The sample records about 130,000 clones, roughly 80% being singletons. This chain uses TRBV5-1 with TRBJ2-2, with 9 positions matching TRBD2. The origin of this receptor is a man aged 18 to 35 in good health and CMV-seropositive. What was sequenced was PBMCs. CDR3 loop: CATYSGSNTGELFF. CDR3 nucleotide sequence: TGCGCCACCTATAGCGGGAGCAACACCGGGGAGCTGTTTTTT.